The next 28 T cell receptor beta chains were all read from a single sample in a study of T cells in Graves' hyperthyroidism and ophthalmopathy. Regions amplified from RNA transcripts were the TCR beta CDR3 regions. HTBI primers were the set used in a first-round RT-PCR of the TCR CDR3. One entry per CDR3 protein results from TCRdb running MiXCR on the multiplex PCR reads. The data show fewer than 750,000 distinct CDR3 sequences, with about 14% seen just once and around 12% held by the top ten. The sequenced sample was blood. The receptors stem from a woman between 45 and 65 years old with Graves' ophthalmopathy.

This clonotype was seen many times. V is TRBV7-9 and J is TRBJ2-7; D is undetermined. CDR3 size: 14 residues. Trimming left V 6 bases short and J 0 bases short, with 12 bases between. Germline V CDR1 and CDR2: SEHNR, FQNEAQ (reference sequence). The CDR3 sequence is CASSSDRSSYEQYF. The CDR3, as DNA: TGTGCCAGCAGTTCGGACCGGAGCTCCTACGAGCAGTACTTC.

The sample holds many counts of this clonotype. The rearrangement uses TRBV19 and TRBJ2-6; 7 nucleotides align to TRBD1. V dropped 5 bases and J dropped 1; count of bases not matched to a gene: 5. Germline V gene lookup returns CDR1 LNHDA and CDR2 SQIVND (reference sequence). The CDR3 loop spans 16 amino acids. The CDR3 region is CASSFGQASGANVLTF. CDR3 nucleotides: TGTGCCAGTAGTTTCGGACAGGCTTCTGGGGCCAACGTCCTGACTTTC.

The chain links TRBV24-1 to TRBJ2-2; 9 bases are a match to TRBD1. The CDR3 has 15 amino acids. V trimming: 4 bases; J trimming: 7 bases; junction bases outside the gene matches: 6. Germline V gene lookup returns CDR1 KGHDR and CDR2 SFDVKD. CDR3 amino acids: CATSETGGRGGELFF. The CDR3 DNA sequence: TGTGCCACCAGTGAAACAGGGGGCCGGGGCGGGGAGCTGTTTTTT.

This clonotype was counted many times. The rearrangement joins TRBV30 to TRBJ2-5; 9 bases align to TRBD2. The CDR3 has 15 residues. In germline, CDR1 is GTSNPN, CDR2 SVGIG (reference sequence). The V segment lost 5 bases and the J segment 5 bases; nucleotides outside the gene matches: 12. CDR3 DNA sequence: TGTGCCTGGCACGGACTAGCGATCCCTGGGGAGACCCAGTACTTC. Its protein product is CAWHGLAIPGETQYF. Full variable domain (outside the CDR3, taken from reference TRBV30 and TRBJ2-5): SQTIHQWPATLVQPVGSPLSLECTVEGTSNPNLYWYRQAAGRGLQLLFYSVGIGQISSEVPQNLSASRPQDRQFILSSKKLLLSDSGFYLCAWHGLAIPGETQYFGPGTRLLVL.

This clonotype was observed many times. The V call is TRBV28, the J call TRBJ1-1; D may be TRBD1 (5 bases). V gave up 4 bases and J gave up 0 bases, with 15 bases separating them. Germline-derived CDR1 and CDR2 are MDHEN and SYDVKM. The CDR3 runs 16 residues. CDR3 sequence: CASSSIRREMNTEAFF. The CDR3 DNA follows: TGTGCCAGCAGTTCTATACGCAGGGAGATGAACACTGAAGCTTTCTTT. The full variable domain, rest sourced from reference TRBV28 and TRBJ1-1, is DVKVTQSSRYLVKRTGEKVFLECVQDMDHENMFWYRQDPGLGLRLIYFSYDVKMKEKGDIPEGYSVSREKKERFSLILESASTNQTSMYLCASSSIRREMNTEAFFGQGTRLTVV.

In this sample, this clonotype turned up many times. This chain uses TRBV4-3 with TRBJ2-7; 7 bases fit TRBD2. CDR1 LGHNA and CDR2 YSLEER come from the germline V gene. The V and J ends lost 0 bases and 1 base, in that order; junction bases with no gene match: 3. CDR3 length: 15 amino acids. The DNA for the CDR3 is TGCGCCAGCAGCCAAGACCGGCGGGGGTCCTACGAGCAGTACTTC. As protein: CASSQDRRGSYEQYF.

This clonotype was recorded many times. The chain combines TRBV5-1 with TRBJ1-5; weak D call: TRBD1 (5 bases). The CDR3 is 15 residues long. Germline values: CDR1 SGHRS, CDR2 YFSETQ. V was cut by 0 bases and J by 6 bases, with 13 bases left in between. CDR3 region: CASSLGGGAGQPQHF. CDR3 nucleotides: TGCGCCAGCAGCTTGGGGGGAGGGGCGGGTCAGCCCCAGCATTTT. Filled out from reference TRBV5-1 and TRBJ1-5, the complete variable domain reads KAGVTQTPRYLIKTRGQQVTLSCSPISGHRSVSWYQQTPGQGLQFLFEYFSETQRNKGNFPGRFSGRQFSNSRSEMNVSTLELGDSALYLCASSLGGGAGQPQHFGDGTRLSIL.

This clonotype was detected a few times. V usage is TRBV6-1 and J usage is TRBJ2-1; 11 bases agree with TRBD2. Looked up from germline, CDR1 is MNHNS and CDR2 is SASEGT. There are 16 residues in the CDR3. The V and J ends lost 6 bases and 8 bases, in that order; junction bases with no gene match: 12. CDR3 nucleotide sequence: TGTGCCAGCAGCCCTTCCGTACTAGCGGGAGTCGATGAGCAGTTCTTC. Encoded protein: CASSPSVLAGVDEQFF.

This clonotype was observed a few times. The chain has TRBV19 and TRBJ2-1, with 10 bases aligning to TRBD1. The CDR3 spans 15 residues. The ends lost 5 bases at V and 5 bases at J; junction bases unmatched: 6. CDR1 is LNHDA and CDR2 is SQIVND in the germline V gene (reference sequence). The CDR3 region has the DNA TGTGCCAGTAGTCGCCGGACAGGGGGTAACAATGAGCAGTTCTTC. Its protein product is CASSRRTGGNNEQFF.

Turning to this clonotype: Since a much larger clone is just one base distant, this may be a read error. The rearrangement joins TRBV7-3 to TRBJ2-7; a possible D gene is TRBD2 (5 bases). CDR1 is SGHTA, CDR2 FQGTGA, per germline. Trimming removed 5 bases from V and 2 bases from J, with 16 bases in between. CDR3 size: 15 residues. DNA for the CDR3: TGTGCCAGCAGCCCTGGGAGAGGGAGTGCCTACGAGCAGTACTTC. Translating it yields CASSPGRGSAYEQYF. Filled out from reference TRBV7-3 and TRBJ2-7, the complete variable domain reads GAGVSQTPSNKVTEKGKYVELRCDPISGHTALYWYRQSLGQGPEFLIYFQGTGAADDSGLPNDRFFAVRPEGSVSTLKIQRTERGDSAVYLCASSPGRGSAYEQYFGPGTRLTVT.

At least ten counts were recorded for this clonotype. The chain links TRBV6-1 to TRBJ2-3; TRBD1 matches at 11 bases. This CDR3 has 16 residues. V shed 5 bases, J shed 5 bases, and the junction held 9 bases outside the gene matches. CDR1 is MNHNS and CDR2 is SASEGT in the germline V gene. DNA for the CDR3: TGTGCCAGCAGTTTCTCCGGACAGGGGGCAGGAGATACGCAGTATTTT. It encodes CASSFSGQGAGDTQYF.

The table lists this clonotype with many counts. V is TRBV20-1 and J is TRBJ2-7; D is ambiguous. V was pared by 7 bases and J by 5 bases, with 6 bases between. The CDR3 covers 9 residues. Germline V gene lookup returns CDR1 DFQATT and CDR2 SNEGSKA (reference sequence). CDR3 protein: CSDENEQYF. The CDR3 bases are TGCAGTGATGAGAACGAGCAGTACTTC.

This clonotype was recorded at least ten times. The chain recombines TRBV20-1 with TRBJ2-3; 14 nucleotides line up with TRBD2. Germline assignment: CDR1 DFQATT and CDR2 SNEGSKA (reference sequence). J gave up 0 bases and V 4 bases, and 6 bases lay outside the gene matches. The CDR3 sequence is 17 residues long. In DNA form, the CDR3 reads TGCAGTGCTAACGGACTAGCGGGAGGAAGTAGCACAGATACGCAGTATTTT. Encoded protein: CSANGLAGGSSTDTQYF.

This clonotype has ten or more counts. The chain combines TRBV5-1 with TRBJ1-6; D remains ambiguous. V gave up 0 bases and J gave up 12 bases, with 13 bases separating them. CDR1 is SGHRS and CDR2 is YFSETQ in the germline V gene. The CDR3 length is 14 residues. The CDR3 spells CASSLGQSPQPLHF. The CDR3 DNA reads TGCGCCAGCAGCTTGGGGCAGTCGCCCCAACCCCTCCACTTT.

This clonotype has a handful of counts. This rearrangement joins TRBV19 to TRBJ2-7; D may match TRBD1 or TRBD2 (7 bases each). The CDR3 length is 14 residues. The ends were cut back, 6 bases at V and 2 bases at J, with 14 bases in the middle. The germline CDR1 and CDR2 sequences are LNHDA and SQIVND (reference sequence). CDR3 nucleotide sequence: TGTGCCAGTAGCAGGGGGGGACAAACCTACGAGCAGTACTTC. It yields the protein CASSRGGQTYEQYF.

The table lists this clonotype with many counts. V gene TRBV20-1 combines with J gene TRBJ1-1; no definite D call. The V end lost 1 base, the J end lost 1 base, and 7 bases lay between the germline ends. From germline, CDR1 is DFQATT and CDR2 SNEGSKA (reference sequence). The length of the CDR3 is 13 residues. The CDR3 region is CSARGDPNTEAFF. The CDR3, as DNA: TGCAGTGCTAGAGGAGACCCGAACACTGAAGCTTTCTTT.

The rearrangement links TRBV12-3 or TRBV12-4 to TRBJ2-7; 9 bases are shared with TRBD1. The ends lost 3 bases at V and 3 bases at J; junction bases unmatched: 9. This CDR3 spans 16 amino acids. This chain's CDR3 is CASSLGTGSTYYEQYF. DNA of the CDR3: TGTGCCAGCAGTTTGGGGACAGGGAGCACCTACTACGAGCAGTACTTC.

The rearrangement links TRBV2 to TRBJ2-3; 7 nucleotides align to TRBD2. The CDR3 contains 14 residues. Trimming took 6 bases from V and 0 from J; bases not matched to a gene: 3. CDR1 and CDR2 from the germline V gene are SNHLY and FYNNEI. The CDR3 region is CASRETSSTDTQYF. The CDR3 DNA is TGTGCCAGCAGAGAGACTAGCAGCACAGATACGCAGTATTTT.

This clonotype was recorded many times. The CDR3 is CASSFQTSGRLRYNEQFF. DNA of the CDR3: TGCGCCAGCAGCTTCCAGACTAGCGGGAGGCTTCGCTACAATGAGCAGTTCTTC. V gene TRBV5-1 combines with J gene TRBJ2-1, with 13 bases aligning to TRBD2. V lost 2 bases to trimming and J lost 3 bases; unmatched junction nucleotides: 8. From germline, CDR1 is SGHRS and CDR2 YFSETQ. The CDR3 loop spans 18 amino acids.

There are many counts of this clonotype. This sequence joins TRBV7-2 and TRBJ1-2; D is ambiguous. Trimming removed 8 bases from V and 0 bases from J, with 10 bases in between. CDR1 SGHTA and CDR2 FQGNSA come from the germline V gene. CDR3 length: 13 amino acids. Written as DNA, the CDR3 is TGTGCCAGCGCAGACAAACCTAACTATGGCTACACCTTC. As protein: CASADKPNYGYTF.

This clonotype occurred many times. This chain uses TRBV6-2 or TRBV6-3 with TRBJ2-3; no clear D. In germline, CDR1 is MNHEY, CDR2 SVGEGT. V gave up 6 bases and J gave up 3 bases, with 13 bases separating them. The CDR3 loop spans 14 amino acids. This CDR3 reads CASRTSGETDTQYF. The CDR3 nucleotides read TGTGCCAGCAGAACGAGTGGGGAAACAGATACGCAGTATTTT.

This clonotype was counted only a few times. J is TRBJ2-7 and V is TRBV7-9, with D possibly being TRBD1 (6 bases). This CDR3 has 12 amino acids. From germline, CDR1 is SEHNR and CDR2 FQNEAQ (reference sequence). The ends were cut back, 5 bases at V and 5 bases at J, with 10 bases in the middle. The CDR3 DNA reads as TGTGCCAGCAGCCCGGGGACACACGAGCAGTACTTC. This sequence encodes CASSPGTHEQYF.

There are many counts of this clonotype. V is TRBV9 and J is TRBJ1-1; D perhaps matches TRBD1 (6 bases). Trimming took off 2 bases at V and 2 bases at J, with 10 bases between the two ends. Germline-derived CDR1 and CDR2 are SGDLS and YYNGEE. The CDR3 runs 14 residues. The CDR3 DNA sequence: TGTGCCAGCAGCGTTAAGGACAGAAACACTGAAGCTTTCTTT. Amino acid sequence: CASSVKDRNTEAFF.

The chain carries TRBV5-1 and TRBJ2-1; 8 bases match TRBD2. The V gene end was trimmed by 0 bases and the J gene end by 2 bases; junction bases not matched to a gene: 4. CDR1 is SGHRS and CDR2 is YFSETQ in the germline V gene. CDR3 length: 16 amino acids. CDR3 sequence (DNA): TGCGCCAGCAGCTTGGGTAGCGGGGTAGCCTACAATGAGCAGTTCTTC. Its translation is CASSLGSGVAYNEQFF.

This chain uses TRBV9 with TRBJ2-1; 8 nucleotides agree with TRBD2. J gave up 4 bases and V 6 bases, and 9 bases lay outside the gene matches. The CDR3 totals 15 residues. CDR1 and CDR2 from the germline V gene are SGDLS and YYNGEE. In DNA form, the CDR3 reads TGTGCCAGCAACGACGGGAGGGCCTTATACAATGAGCAGTTCTTC. Residues: CASNDGRALYNEQFF. The whole variable domain, filled in from reference TRBV9 and TRBJ2-1, reads DSGVTQTPKHLITATGQRVTLRCSPRSGDLSVYWYQQSLDQGLQFLIQYYNGEERAKGNILERFSAQQFPDLHSELNLSSLELGDSALYFCASNDGRALYNEQFFGPGTRLTVL.

This clonotype was observed at least ten times. This chain connects TRBV18 to TRBJ1-1; 7 bases align to TRBD1. J lost 1 base, V lost 2 bases, and 4 bases had no gene match. Germline V gene sequence: CDR1 KGHSH, CDR2 LQKENI. The CDR3 runs to 15 residues. CDR3 amino acids: CASSPVGQANTEAFF. The CDR3, as DNA: TGTGCCAGCTCACCAGTCGGACAGGCGAACACTGAAGCTTTCTTT.

This clonotype was seen many times. V and J are TRBV7-9 and TRBJ1-1, with D tentatively TRBD1 (5 bases). The CDR3 extends over 14 amino acids. Germline loops: CDR1 SEHNR, CDR2 FQNEAQ (reference sequence). The ends were cut back, 5 bases at V and 2 bases at J, with 12 bases in the middle. CDR3 bases: TGTGCCAGCAGCGCAGACAGAACAAACACTGAAGCTTTCTTT. As protein: CASSADRTNTEAFF.

A word on this clonotype: A much larger clonotype is one base distant, so this may be a read error. V gene TRBV6-1 combines with J gene TRBJ1-1; D remains ambiguous. Trimming removed 11 bases at V and 0 bases at J, with 13 bases between. Germline CDR1 reads MNHNS; CDR2 reads SASEGT. This CDR3 has 13 residues. In DNA form, the CDR3 reads TGTGCCTGCAAGGAGACCATGAACACTGAAGCTTTCTTT. This translates into CACKETMNTEAFF.